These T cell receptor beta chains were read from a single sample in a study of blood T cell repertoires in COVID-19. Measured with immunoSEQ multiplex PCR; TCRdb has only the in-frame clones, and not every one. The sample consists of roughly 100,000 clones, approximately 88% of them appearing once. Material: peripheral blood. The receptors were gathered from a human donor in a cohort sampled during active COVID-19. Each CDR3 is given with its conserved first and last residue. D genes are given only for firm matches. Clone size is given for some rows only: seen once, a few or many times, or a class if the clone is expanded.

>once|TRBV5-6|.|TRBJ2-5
TGTGCCAGCAGCCGGGGGGCAGGGGAGACCCAGTACTTC
CASSRGAGETQYF
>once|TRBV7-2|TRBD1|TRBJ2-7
TGTGCCAGCAGCTTCGGACAGGGATCGAGTACGTACGAGCAGTACTTC
CASSFGQGSSTYEQYF
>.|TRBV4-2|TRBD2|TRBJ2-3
TGTGCCAGCAGCCAAGAGGCTAGCGGCAGGGATACGCAGTATTTT
CASSQEASGRDTQYF
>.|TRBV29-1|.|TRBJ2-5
TGCAGCGTGAACAGGGTTGAGACCCAGTACTTC
CSVNRVETQYF
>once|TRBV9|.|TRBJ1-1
TGTGCCAGCAGCGCGGACAGCTACACTGAAGCTTTCTTT
CASSADSYTEAFF
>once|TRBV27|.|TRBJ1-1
TGTGCCAGCAGCACACGACTGATCGATGAAGCTTTCTTT
CASSTRLIDEAFF
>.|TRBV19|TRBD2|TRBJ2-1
TGTGCCAGTAGAGGTAGCGGGGGGGGAAATGAGCAGTTCTTC
CASRGSGGGNEQFF
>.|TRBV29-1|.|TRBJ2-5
TGCAGCGTTGGGAGGGAGACCCAGTACTTC
CSVGRETQYF
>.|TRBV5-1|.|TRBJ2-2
TGCGCCAGCAGCTCTATAGCCGGTTCAGGGATGATACTACACAAAACCGGGGAGCTGTTTTTT
CASSSIAGSGMILHKTGELFF
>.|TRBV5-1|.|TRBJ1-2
TGCGCCAGCAGCCGTGAAGGCAGGCCCCTGAACTATGGCTACACCTTC
CASSREGRPLNYGYTF
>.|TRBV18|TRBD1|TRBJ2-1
TGTGCCAGCTCACCACGGGACAGCCCCTACAATGAGCAGTTCTTC
CASSPRDSPYNEQFF
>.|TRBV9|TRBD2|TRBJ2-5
TGTGCCAGCAGCGCGGGAGGGGGGCCCCAAGAGACCCAGTACTTC
CASSAGGGPQETQYF
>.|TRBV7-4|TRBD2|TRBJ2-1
TGTGCCAGCAGCCGGACTAGCGGGGGGGAAAGCTCCTACAATGAGCAGTTCTTC
CASSRTSGGESSYNEQFF
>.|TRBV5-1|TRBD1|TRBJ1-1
TGCGCCAGCAGCTACCGGGACAGGGACACTGAAGCTTTCTTT
CASSYRDRDTEAFF
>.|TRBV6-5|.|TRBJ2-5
TGTGCCAGCAGTCCGGGTCTCCATGGGGAGACCCAGTACTTC
CASSPGLHGETQYF
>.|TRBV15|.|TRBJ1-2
TGTGCCACCAGCAGAGCAGTCGGTGGGGCTGGCTATGGCTACACCTTC
CATSRAVGGAGYGYTF
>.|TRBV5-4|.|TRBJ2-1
TGTGCCAGCAGCTTGGGCGGGACTCACCCAGACAATGAGCAGTTCTTC
CASSLGGTHPDNEQFF